This TCR beta chain was observed in a study of T cell changes during pregnancy in multiple sclerosis. The CDR3 covers 14 residues. V lost 3 bases to trimming and J lost 6 bases; unmatched junction nucleotides: 2. Germline V gene data show CDR1 as LGHNA and CDR2 as YNFKEQ. TCRdb keeps only in-frame clones here, not all; method: immunoSEQ multiplex PCR. The sample records 40,000 to 55,000 clones, 75% to 95% being singletons. The starting material was CD8+ T cells from peripheral blood mononuclear cells, obtained after pregnancy. The receptor's source is a female donor with multiple sclerosis, enrolled in a pregnancy study. The chain couples TRBV4-2 to TRBJ1-1; 12 nucleotides align to TRBD1. The CDR3 protein is CASSQGQGAPEAFF. Written as DNA, the CDR3 is TGTGCCAGCAGCCAGGGACAGGGGGCCCCTGAAGCTTTCTTT.